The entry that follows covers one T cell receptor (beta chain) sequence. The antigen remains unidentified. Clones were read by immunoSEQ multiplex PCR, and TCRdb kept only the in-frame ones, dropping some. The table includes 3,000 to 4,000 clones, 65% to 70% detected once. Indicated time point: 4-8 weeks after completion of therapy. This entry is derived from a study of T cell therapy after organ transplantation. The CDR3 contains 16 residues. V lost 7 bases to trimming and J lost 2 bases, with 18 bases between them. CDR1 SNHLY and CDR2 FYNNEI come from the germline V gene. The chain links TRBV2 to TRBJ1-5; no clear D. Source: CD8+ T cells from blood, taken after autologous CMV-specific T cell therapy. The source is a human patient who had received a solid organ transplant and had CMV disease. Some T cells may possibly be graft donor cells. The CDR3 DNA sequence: TGTGCCAGCATGTTCGAATTCGGACCTGGCAATCAGCCCCAGCATTTT. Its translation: CASMFEFGPGNQPQHF. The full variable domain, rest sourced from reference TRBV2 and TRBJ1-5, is EPEVTQTPSHQVTQMGQEVILRCVPISNHLYFYWYRQILGQKVEFLVSFYNNEISEKSEIFDDQFSVERPDGSNFTLKIRSTKLEDSAMYFCASMFEFGPGNQPQHFGDGTRLSIL.